The rows below give T cell receptor beta chains drawn from one sample of a study of blood T cells in healthy people across ages. In TCRdb, the 5' RACE reads were re-called with MiXCR into one record per CDR3 protein. The data contain about 620,000 distinct CDR3 sequences, more than 45% of them singletons. Input material: blood. The origin of the receptors is a woman older than 75 in good health. Each CDR3 is given with its conserved first and last residue. A D gene is named only where the DNA matches it firmly. Size is stated for part of the rows, as once, few or many counts, or as a class when the clone is expanded.

d_call	j_call	v_call	clone_size	cdr3_aa	cdr3_nt
TRBD2	TRBJ2-1	TRBV11-2	many	CASSLGGLAGVTEQFF	TGTGCCAGCAGCTTAGGGGGTCTAGCGGGAGTAACCGAGCAGTTCTTC
TRBD2	TRBJ2-7	TRBV4-2	-	CASSQARASGGLSYEQYF	TGTGCCAGCAGCCAGGCTCGGGCTAGCGGGGGCCTCTCCTACGAGCAGTACTTC
-	TRBJ1-2	TRBV7-2	-	CASSFTSYGYTF	TGTGCCAGCAGCTTCACAAGCTATGGCTACACCTTC
-	TRBJ2-7	TRBV28	-	CASSALLYEQYF	TGTGCCAGCAGCGCCTTGCTTTACGAGCAGTACTTC
-	TRBJ1-2	TRBV27	few	CASSVQGTYGYTF	TGTGCCAGCAGTGTCCAGGGCACCTATGGCTACACCTTC
-	TRBJ2-1	TRBV3-1	many	CASSHPSNYEQFF	TGTGCCAGCAGCCATCCCTCTAATTATGAGCAGTTCTTC
TRBD2	TRBJ2-1	TRBV20-1	many	CSATRIAGAPNEQFF	TGCAGTGCCACTCGGATAGCGGGGGCCCCTAATGAGCAGTTCTTC
-	TRBJ1-2	TRBV5-1	-	CASRSPGPPRGYTF	TGCGCCAGCCGATCTCCGGGACCCCCACGGGGCTACACCTTC
TRBD1	TRBJ1-1	TRBV5-1	-	CASSPAPTGGYTEAFF	TGCGCCAGCAGCCCTGCCCCGACAGGGGGCTACACTGAAGCTTTCTTT
-	TRBJ2-5	TRBV29-1	few	CSVEEETKYNEQYF	TGCAGCGTTGAAGAGGAGACTAAATACAATGAGCAGTACTTC
-	TRBJ1-5	TRBV28	-	CASSSDKTRNQPQHF	TGTGCCAGCAGCTCCGACAAGACACGCAATCAGCCCCAGCATTTT
-	TRBJ2-5	TRBV15	once	CATSRDRTAQETQYF	TGTGCCACCAGCAGGGACCGGACAGCTCAAGAGACCCAGTACTTC
-	TRBJ2-3	TRBV6-1	few	CASRGPAKDTQYF	TGTGCCAGCAGGGGCCCGGCCAAAGATACGCAGTATTTT
-	TRBJ2-7	TRBV5-1	-	CASSLQRASREQYF	TGCGCCAGCAGCTTACAACGGGCATCGCGCGAGCAGTACTTC
TRBD2	TRBJ2-5	TRBV4-1	many	CASSPSGRERETQYF	TGCGCCAGCAGCCCTTCTGGGCGGGAGAGAGAGACCCAGTACTTC
-	TRBJ1-1	TRBV20-1	-	CNARQTVNTEAFF	TGCAATGCTAGGCAGACAGTGAACACTGAAGCTTTCTTT
-	TRBJ1-4	TRBV9	once	CASSPRGTINEKLFF	TGTGCCAGCAGCCCGAGGGGGACAATTAATGAAAAACTGTTTTTT
-	TRBJ2-5	TRBV7-9	-	CASSLSAVQGYGGQYF	TGTGCCAGCAGCTTATCCGCGGTACAGGGATATGGCGGGCAGTACTTC
-	TRBJ2-3	TRBV20-1	-	CSASNPRESTDTQYF	TGCAGTGCTAGTAACCCCCGAGAAAGCACAGATACGCAGTATTTT
-	TRBJ2-3	TRBV12-3/TRBV12-4	many	CASSPHPADTQYF	TGTGCCAGCAGTCCACACCCTGCAGATACGCAGTATTTT
-	TRBJ2-1	TRBV10-3	few	CAIGLVTINNEQFF	TGTGCCATCGGTCTCGTAACTATCAACAATGAGCAGTTCTTC
-	TRBJ1-1	TRBV20-1	-	CSAPPGALFLNTEAFF	TGCAGTGCACCTCCCGGGGCCCTCTTCTTGAACACTGAAGCTTTCTTT
-	TRBJ1-2	TRBV12-3/TRBV12-4	-	CASSSPGGGNYGYTF	TGTGCCAGCAGTTCCCCGGGGGGCGGGAACTATGGCTACACCTTC
-	TRBJ2-5	TRBV20-1	-	CSARDPAPVRWRNQETQYF	TGCAGTGCTAGAGACCCCGCCCCCGTAAGATGGCGAAACCAAGAGACCCAGTACTTC
-	TRBJ2-7	TRBV6-1	-	CASSPFVGAIYEQYF	TGTGCCAGCAGCCCCTTCGTAGGGGCGATCTACGAGCAGTACTTC
TRBD1	TRBJ2-7	TRBV29-1	-	CSVARTGDGEQYF	TGCAGCGTTGCAAGGACAGGGGACGGCGAGCAGTACTTC
-	TRBJ2-5	TRBV12-5	many	CASGTGTPQETQYF	TGTGCTAGTGGCACGGGGACACCCCAAGAGACCCAGTACTTC
-	TRBJ1-2	TRBV6-5	-	CASASGGGDKLYGYTF	TGTGCCAGCGCAAGTGGCGGTGGAGACAAGCTCTATGGCTACACCTTC
TRBD2	TRBJ2-1	TRBV29-1	-	CSVSSGDPNEQFF	TGCAGCGTTTCTAGCGGGGATCCCAATGAGCAGTTCTTC
-	TRBJ2-5	TRBV3-1	many	CASSRGEETQYF	TGTGCCAGCAGCCGGGGGGAGGAGACCCAGTACTTC
TRBD2	TRBJ2-4	TRBV20-1	-	CSARLLAGLKNIQYF	TGCAGTGCTAGACTACTAGCGGGGTTGAAAAACATTCAGTACTTC
-	TRBJ2-2	TRBV7-6	few	CASSFFLGELFF	TGTGCCAGCAGCTTTTTCCTCGGGGAGCTGTTTTTT
TRBD1	TRBJ2-5	TRBV29-1	-	CSVELGQGLGQYF	TGCAGCGTTGAATTGGGACAGGGCTTAGGGCAGTACTTC
-	TRBJ1-1	TRBV6-5	many	CASSLAGPVSTEAFF	TGTGCCAGCAGTCTAGCGGGGCCCGTGTCCACTGAAGCTTTCTTT
-	TRBJ1-5	TRBV29-1	-	CSVGESRSNQPQHF	TGCAGCGTTGGGGAGAGCCGTAGCAATCAGCCTCAGCATTTT
-	TRBJ2-5	TRBV20-1	-	CSASWLAETQYF	TGCAGTGCTAGCTGGCTAGCAGAGACCCAGTACTTC
-	TRBJ2-7	TRBV6-1	-	CASKAGDGGTYEQYF	TGTGCCAGCAAGGCCGGGGATGGAGGGACCTACGAGCAGTACTTC
-	TRBJ2-3	TRBV5-1	-	CASSEQSMSTDTQYF	TGCGCCAGCAGCGAGCAGAGTATGAGCACAGATACGCAGTATTTT
-	TRBJ2-2	TRBV5-4	few	CASTTQGITNTGELFF	TGTGCCAGCACGACGCAGGGAATAACGAACACCGGGGAGCTGTTTTTT
TRBD2	TRBJ2-7	TRBV11-3	-	CASSFGQGGSSYNEQYF	TGTGCCAGCAGCTTTGGGCAGGGCGGGAGCTCCTACAATGAGCAGTACTTC
TRBD1	TRBJ2-1	TRBV12-3/TRBV12-4	many	CASSQRTGATYNEQFF	TGTGCCAGCAGTCAGAGGACAGGGGCGACCTACAATGAGCAGTTCTTC
-	TRBJ2-2	TRBV12-3/TRBV12-4	few	CASSLDARSGTGELFF	TGTGCCAGCAGTTTAGATGCCAGGTCGGGCACCGGGGAGCTGTTTTTT
-	TRBJ1-6	TRBV12-3/TRBV12-4	many	CASRRDLYSPLHF	TGTGCCAGCAGACGGGACCTTTATTCACCCCTCCACTTT
-	TRBJ2-3	TRBV7-9	many	CASRTTQRDTQYF	TGTGCCAGCAGAACGACGCAGCGAGATACGCAGTATTTT
-	TRBJ1-2	TRBV28	many	CASSRQVSDGYTF	TGTGCCAGCAGCAGACAGGTCTCGGATGGCTACACCTTC
TRBD2	TRBJ2-1	TRBV5-1	many	CASSVKAGEVNEQFF	TGCGCCAGCAGCGTAAAAGCGGGAGAAGTGAATGAGCAGTTCTTC
-	TRBJ1-2	TRBV6-2/TRBV6-3	-	CASRPDGVHGYTF	TGTGCCAGCAGACCGGATGGAGTACATGGCTACACCTTC
-	TRBJ2-1	TRBV7-2	few	CASSVIADSPQFF	TGTGCCAGCAGCGTAATAGCCGATAGTCCTCAGTTCTTC
TRBD1	TRBJ1-2	TRBV11-2	few	CASSLDPGTGTYGYTF	TGTGCCAGCAGCTTAGATCCAGGGACAGGGACCTATGGCTACACCTTC
TRBD2	TRBJ2-3	TRBV29-1	many	CSALGGSTDTQYF	TGCAGCGCCCTGGGGGGGAGCACAGATACGCAGTATTTT
-	TRBJ2-3	TRBV5-1	-	CANRTTGLGDTQYF	TGCGCCAACCGGACTACCGGGCTGGGTGATACGCAGTATTTT
-	TRBJ1-5	TRBV2	-	CASHRELNQPQHF	TGTGCCAGCCACAGGGAGCTCAATCAGCCCCAGCATTTT
-	TRBJ2-3	TRBV7-2	-	CASSLPSRPHTQYF	TGTGCCAGCAGCTTACCGTCAAGGCCCCATACGCAGTATTTT
TRBD2	TRBJ2-1	TRBV9	many	CASSVFVAGAFQFF	TGTGCCAGCAGCGTATTCGTAGCGGGAGCCTTTCAGTTCTTC
-	TRBJ2-7	TRBV27	few	CASSVTVYYEQYF	TGTGCCAGCAGTGTTACGGTATACTACGAGCAGTACTTC
TRBD1	TRBJ2-5	TRBV6-6	many	CASSYSDRELEETQYF	TGTGCCAGCAGTTACTCCGACAGGGAGCTAGAAGAGACCCAGTACTTC
-	TRBJ2-4	TRBV2	few	CASSPDRLAKNIQYF	TGTGCCAGCAGTCCGGACAGACTAGCCAAAAACATTCAGTACTTC
-	TRBJ1-4	TRBV12-3/TRBV12-4	-	CASRGTSGEKLFF	TGTGCCAGCAGAGGGACATCAGGTGAAAAACTGTTTTTT
-	TRBJ2-7	TRBV12-3/TRBV12-4	-	CASSRPYNEQYF	TGTGCCAGCAGCCGCCCCTACAATGAGCAGTACTTC